One sample yielded the 30 T cell receptor beta chains listed below, sequenced in a study of blood T cell repertoires in COVID-19 (TCRdb year 2020). The library came from the immunoSEQ multiplex PCR assay. TCRdb mirrors the immuneACCESS table, restricted to in-frame sequences. Some clones are absent from its copies; in checked studies, under half trace to an unresolved V gene, and the reason for the others is unknown. This sample lists about 480,000 clones; around 88% were detected once. Around 13% of the sample lies in the top ten. The material sequenced was peripheral blood. These receptors originate from a woman in her forties or fifties with COVID-19, enrolled during active disease.

V gene TRBV2 combines with J gene TRBJ2-6, with TRBD2 matching 7 bases. Germline lookup yields CDR1 SNHLY and CDR2 FYNNEI. With V trimmed by 5 bases and J by 2 bases, 9 bases remained unmatched. This CDR3 contains 17 residues. In nucleotides, the CDR3 is TGTGCCAGCAGTCCCCTGGGGGGGGAAGCTGGGGCCAACGTCCTGACTTTC. Translation: CASSPLGGEAGANVLTF. Variable domain in full (rest from reference TRBV2 and TRBJ2-6): EPEVTQTPSHQVTQMGQEVILRCVPISNHLYFYWYRQILGQKVEFLVSFYNNEISEKSEIFDDQFSVERPDGSNFTLKIRSTKLEDSAMYFCASSPLGGEAGANVLTFGAGSRLTVL.

Here the CDR3 reads CASSYSGGPGIMTNTIYF. The CDR3, as DNA: TGCGCCAGCAGCTATTCAGGAGGTCCGGGGATAATGACAAACACCATATATTTT. The V call is TRBV5-1, the J call TRBJ1-3, with D uncertain. Germline V gene data show CDR1 as SGHRS and CDR2 as YFSETQ. The CDR3 covers 18 residues. Trimming pared 3 bases from V and 6 bases from J, leaving 25 bases between. The full variable domain, its missing parts supplied by reference TRBV5-1 and TRBJ1-3, is KAGVTQTPRYLIKTRGQQVTLSCSPISGHRSVSWYQQTPGQGLQFLFEYFSETQRNKGNFPGRFSGRQFSNSRSEMNVSTLELGDSALYLCASSYSGGPGIMTNTIYFGEGSWLTVV.

The rearrangement links TRBV19 to TRBJ1-6; D not certain. The CDR3 loop spans 13 amino acids. Germline CDR1 reads LNHDA; CDR2 reads SQIVND (reference sequence). V lost 5 bases to trimming and J lost 11 bases, with 13 bases between them. CDR3 region: CASSVGPPAPLHF. The CDR3, as DNA: TGTGCCAGTAGTGTAGGTCCTCCGGCACCCCTCCACTTT.

The CDR3 region has the DNA TGTGCCAGCAGCCCTGGGGGGGGGAATGGCTACACCTTC. Its translation is CASSPGGGNGYTF. V and J are TRBV12-3 or TRBV12-4 and TRBJ1-2; tentatively, D is TRBD1 (5 bases). V shed 6 bases and J shed 6 bases, with 14 bases lying between them. This CDR3 spans 13 amino acids.

V usage is TRBV2 and J usage is TRBJ2-7; maybe TRBD2 (5 bases). The CDR3 extends over 14 amino acids. Germline CDR1 is SNHLY and CDR2 is FYNNEI. The V gene lost 3 bases and the J gene lost 1 base, with 10 bases spanning the gap. CDR3 sequence (DNA): TGTGCCAGCAGTGAGAGGGCGCCTTCCTACGAGCAGTACTTC. Translated: CASSERAPSYEQYF.

CDR3: CARDRDTGELFF. The CDR3 DNA is TGTGCCCGGGACAGGGACACCGGGGAGCTGTTTTTT. This chain connects TRBV7-9 to TRBJ2-2; 9 bases are a match to TRBD1. CDR1 is SEHNR, CDR2 FQNEAQ, per germline (reference sequence). The CDR3 totals 12 residues. The ends lost 11 bases at V and 3 bases at J; junction bases unmatched: 1.

This CDR3 reads CASSHRGGSSYNEQFF. CDR3 DNA: TGTGCCAGCAGCCACCGCGGGGGCAGCTCCTACAATGAGCAGTTCTTC. The J gene is TRBJ2-1, the V gene TRBV3-1 (or the pseudogene TRBV3-2); a possible D gene is TRBD2 (7 bases). Germline V gene lookup returns CDR1 LGHDT and CDR2 YNNKEL (reference sequence). V dropped 3 bases and J dropped 0 bases, with 12 bases sitting between them. The CDR3 totals 16 residues.

Only a few counts were recorded for this clone. The V and J genes are TRBV7-9 and TRBJ1-4; the D gene is possibly TRBD1 (6 bases). Germline CDR1 SEHNR, CDR2 FQNEAQ (reference sequence). Deletions cut 3 bases from V and 4 bases from J, with 15 bases between. This CDR3 spans 16 amino acids. CDR3 amino acids: CASSFQSQGNNEKLFF. The CDR3 coding sequence is TGTGCCAGCAGCTTCCAGAGCCAGGGGAATAATGAAAAACTGTTTTTT. Full variable domain (rest looked up from reference TRBV7-9 and TRBJ1-4): DTGVSQNPRHKITKRGQNVTFRCDPISEHNRLYWYRQTLGQGPEFLTYFQNEAQLEKSRLLSDRFSAERPKGSFSTLEIQRTEQGDSAMYLCASSFQSQGNNEKLFFGSGTQLSVL.

The rearrangement uses TRBV30 and TRBJ1-2, with 9 bases aligning to TRBD1. The trim removed 3 bases at V and 3 bases at J, leaving 14 bases unmatched. The CDR3 has 17 residues. Germline CDR1 reads GTSNPN; CDR2 reads SVGIG (reference sequence). The CDR3 is CAWRPGTGRGGDYGYTF. The DNA of the CDR3 is TGTGCCTGGAGGCCTGGGACAGGGCGCGGGGGAGACTATGGCTACACCTTC. Supplemented by reference TRBV30 and TRBJ1-2, the full variable domain reads SQTIHQWPATLVQPVGSPLSLECTVEGTSNPNLYWYRQAAGRGLQLLFYSVGIGQISSEVPQNLSASRPQDRQFILSSKKLLLSDSGFYLCAWRPGTGRGGDYGYTFGSGTRLTVV.

The V call is TRBV5-1, the J call TRBJ2-7; TRBD2 agrees at 7 bases. This CDR3 is 15 amino acids long. Trimming removed 2 bases from V and 1 base from J; junction bases left unmatched: 6. Germline CDR1 SGHRS, CDR2 YFSETQ. This CDR3 is CASSLGPGGSYEQYF. CDR3 nucleotide sequence: TGCGCCAGCAGCTTAGGCCCCGGGGGGTCCTACGAGCAGTACTTC.

This chain links TRBV5-4 with TRBJ2-3, with 8 positions matching TRBD2. CDR3 length: 18 amino acids. V shed 2 bases, J shed 0 bases, and the junction held 11 bases outside the gene matches. Germline V gene sequence: CDR1 SGHNT, CDR2 YYREEE (reference sequence). The CDR3 sequence is CASSFTLSGGSSTDTQYF. The CDR3 region has the DNA TGTGCCAGCAGCTTTACCCTTTCGGGAGGGTCTAGCACAGATACGCAGTATTTT. Variable domain in full (rest from reference TRBV5-4 and TRBJ2-3): ETGVTQSPTHLIKTRGQQVTLRCSSQSGHNTVSWYQQALGQGPQFIFQYYREEENGRGNFPPRFSGLQFPNYSSELNVNALELDDSALYLCASSFTLSGGSSTDTQYFGPGTRLTVL.

The chain recombines TRBV7-8 with TRBJ2-1, with 9 bases lining up with TRBD2. CDR1 and CDR2 from the germline V gene are SGHVS and FQNEAQ. With V trimmed by 6 bases and J by 4 bases, 7 bases remained unmatched. CDR3 length: 15 residues. CDR3 region: CASSRSGGRYNEQFF. The CDR3 DNA reads TGTGCCAGCAGTCGTAGCGGGGGCCGTTACAATGAGCAGTTCTTC.

This clone is a singleton in its sample. This rearrangement joins TRBV5-1 to TRBJ1-2, with D perhaps TRBD1 (5 bases). The CDR3 spans 14 residues. Trimming left V 0 bases short and J 4 bases short, with 10 bases between. Per germline, CDR1 SGHRS and CDR2 YFSETQ. The CDR3 region has the DNA TGCGCCAGCAGCTTGGAGGGGCCTGCCTATGGCTACACCTTC. Residues: CASSLEGPAYGYTF. The complete variable domain, with remaining parts taken from reference TRBV5-1 and TRBJ1-2, reads KAGVTQTPRYLIKTRGQQVTLSCSPISGHRSVSWYQQTPGQGLQFLFEYFSETQRNKGNFPGRFSGRQFSNSRSEMNVSTLELGDSALYLCASSLEGPAYGYTFGSGTRLTVV.

The rearrangement links TRBV12-3 or TRBV12-4 to TRBJ1-1; the D gene is possibly TRBD1 (5 bases). V shed 7 bases and J shed 1 base, with 10 bases lying between them. The CDR3 sequence is 13 residues long. The CDR3 DNA is TGTGCCAGCACCCGGACATCGAACACTGAAGCTTTCTTT. This sequence encodes CASTRTSNTEAFF.

The chain employs TRBV2 and TRBJ1-3, with 7 bases identical to TRBD1. Germline CDR1 is SNHLY and CDR2 is FYNNEI. J was trimmed by 2 bases and V by 6 bases; bases with no gene match: 7. The CDR3 length is 15 residues. The DNA for the CDR3 is TGTGCCAGCAGCCTACAGGGGATACCTGGAAACACCATATATTTT. Protein sequence: CASSLQGIPGNTIYF.

Concerning this clone itself: The same CDR3 also results from other DNA sequences found in this sample. J is TRBJ1-1 and V is TRBV5-1; D remains unclear. Trimming removed 1 base at V and 1 base at J, with 8 bases between. The V gene's germline CDR1 is SGHRS and CDR2 YFSETQ. CDR3 length equals 14 residues. CDR3 sequence reads: CASSLSRGNTEAFF. CDR3 DNA: TGCGCCAGCAGCTTGAGTCGGGGGAACACTGAAGCTTTCTTT.

V usage is TRBV25-1 and J usage is TRBJ1-1, with D maybe TRBD1 (5 bases). V lost 5 bases and J lost 8, with 18 bases in between. This CDR3 is built from 14 residues. Germline CDR1 is MGHDK and CDR2 is SYGVNS. CDR3 sequence: CASSWGGQGFEAFF. CDR3 in DNA: TGTGCCAGCAGTTGGGGGGGTCAGGGCTTCGAAGCTTTCTTT.

The genes are TRBV12-3 or TRBV12-4 and TRBJ1-1; 7 bases fit TRBD1. CDR3 length equals 13 residues. Trimming removed 5 bases from V and 11 bases from J; junction bases left unmatched: 11. The CDR3 reads CASSPQGLLGAFF. The CDR3 bases are TGTGCCAGCAGTCCACAGGGGCTCCTAGGGGCTTTCTTT.

The rearrangement joins TRBV12-3 or TRBV12-4 to TRBJ1-2; D is undetermined. This CDR3 comprises 11 residues. The germline V and J ends were trimmed by 5 bases and 4 bases, with 5 bases remaining between them. The CDR3: CASSDSYGYTF. In DNA form, the CDR3 reads TGTGCCAGCAGTGACTCCTATGGCTACACCTTC.

This clone was seen only once. This rearrangement joins TRBV15 to TRBJ1-5, with TRBD1 matching 8 bases. The CDR3 consists of 13 residues. V was clipped by 7 bases and J by 10 bases; unmatched bases: 9. Germline V gene data show CDR1 as LNHNV and CDR2 as YYDKDF (reference sequence). The CDR3 reads CATTPEQGDPQHF. In nucleotides, the CDR3 is TGTGCCACCACCCCCGAACAGGGGGACCCCCAGCATTTT.

The chain joins TRBV24-1 to TRBJ2-3; D perhaps matches TRBD1 (6 bases). This CDR3 is built from 15 residues. From germline, CDR1 is KGHDR and CDR2 SFDVKD. With 5 bases removed from V and 6 bases from J, the gap between germline ends came to 17 bases. CDR3 in amino acids: CATSVQGGYEDTQYF. As DNA, the CDR3 is TGTGCCACCAGTGTCCAAGGGGGATATGAGGATACGCAGTATTTT.

Concerning this clone itself: Germline and junction disagree at one end, which may indicate a read error. The V and J genes are TRBV15 and TRBJ2-7; no reliable D call. Per the germline V gene, CDR1 is LNHNV and CDR2 is YYDKDF (reference sequence). This CDR3 is built from 15 residues. The DNA for the CDR3 is TGTGCCACCAGCAGGGATTATCAGCGCTCCAACGAGCAGTACTTC. Its protein product is CATSRDYQRSNEQYF.

The chain recombines TRBV30 with TRBJ2-7; the match to TRBD1 covers 10 bases. V was pared by 3 bases and J by 6 bases, with 2 bases of the junction left unmatched. This CDR3 region has 12 residues. The germline CDR1 and CDR2 sequences are GTSNPN and SVGIG (reference sequence). In DNA, the CDR3 is TGTGCCTGGAGCCGGGACAGGGGCGAGCAGTACTTC. Translating gives CAWSRDRGEQYF.

The chain has TRBV3-1 (or the pseudogene TRBV3-2) and TRBJ1-1, with TRBD1 matching over 11 bases. Germline values: CDR1 LGHDT, CDR2 YNNKEL (reference sequence). This CDR3 has 14 residues. V was pared by 7 bases and J by 3 bases, with 4 bases of the junction left unmatched. The CDR3 spells CASTQGQGDTEAFF. In nucleotides, the CDR3 is TGTGCCAGCACCCAGGGACAGGGGGACACTGAAGCTTTCTTT.

The chain combines TRBV5-6 with TRBJ2-3; TRBD2 matches at 7 bases. CDR1 and CDR2 from the germline V gene are SGHDT and YYEEEE. After removal of 4 bases from V and 5 bases from J, the junction contained 10 bases not matched to a gene. There are 15 residues in the CDR3. CDR3 amino acids: CASSRGSGEGDTQYF. Written as DNA, the CDR3 is TGTGCCAGCAGCCGAGGATCCGGGGAGGGAGATACGCAGTATTTT.

This clone appeared a single time. This chain links TRBV4-1 with TRBJ2-3, with D perhaps TRBD1 (5 bases). V was clipped by 0 bases and J by 5 bases, with 6 bases between them. CDR1 and CDR2 from the germline V gene are MGHRA and YSYEKL. The CDR3 consists of 13 residues. CDR3: CASSQDRGDTQYF. The CDR3 region has the DNA TGCGCCAGCAGCCAAGATAGGGGAGATACGCAGTATTTT.

This chain connects TRBV9 to TRBJ1-1, with D possibly TRBD1 on 5 matching bases. The germline V gene has CDR1 SGDLS and CDR2 YYNGEE. The CDR3 has 13 amino acids. The V end was cut by 4 bases, the J end by 3 bases, with 10 bases between. The CDR3 region is CASSPWGDTEAFF. DNA for the CDR3: TGTGCCAGCAGCCCCTGGGGGGACACTGAAGCTTTCTTT.

The chain employs TRBV6-5 and TRBJ1-1; 7 nucleotides match TRBD1. From germline, CDR1 is MNHEY and CDR2 SVGAGI. The V gene end was trimmed by 5 bases and the J gene end by 8 bases; junction bases not matched to a gene: 8. This CDR3 region has 13 residues. The CDR3 is CASSPSGGPEAFF. The CDR3 DNA is TGTGCCAGCAGTCCCTCAGGGGGGCCCGAAGCTTTCTTT.

The chain employs TRBV5-1 and TRBJ2-2, with TRBD2 identical over 7 bases. CDR3 size: 14 residues. V gave up 6 bases and J gave up 7 bases; unmatched junction bases: 9. Germline CDR1 is SGHRS and CDR2 is YFSETQ. The CDR3 DNA follows: TGCGCCAGCACCCAACGGGGGGAAGGCGGGGAGCTGTTTTTT. Translated: CASTQRGEGGELFF.

This sequence joins TRBV15 and TRBJ1-1; no clear D. Trimming removed 1 base at V and 3 bases at J, with 6 bases between. Germline V lookup: CDR1 LNHNV, CDR2 YYDKDF (reference sequence). The CDR3 is made up of 13 amino acids. CDR3 residues: CATSRVGYTEAFF. CDR3 sequence (DNA): TGTGCCACCAGCAGAGTCGGGTACACTGAAGCTTTCTTT. The complete variable domain, with remaining parts taken from reference TRBV15 and TRBJ1-1, reads DAMVIQNPRYQVTQFGKPVTLSCSQTLNHNVMYWYQQKSSQAPKLLFHYYDKDFNNEADTPDNFQSRRPNTSFCFLDIRSPGLGDTAMYLCATSRVGYTEAFFGQGTRLTVV.